One sample yielded the 32 T cell receptor beta chains listed below, sequenced in a study of identical twins. TCRdb re-derived calls from the 5' RACE reads in MiXCR, one entry per CDR3 protein. The sample shows some 600,000 distinct CDR3 sequences, about 7.1% of them seen only once. Separately, the same data were catalogued under a study of yellow fever vaccine responses in identical twins.

The sequenced material came from PBMCs. These receptors came from a woman under 30 in good health.

The rearrangement uses TRBV5-6 and TRBJ2-3, with D possibly matching TRBD2 (5 bases). The CDR3 spans 16 residues. Germline loops: CDR1 SGHDT, CDR2 YYEEEE. Trimming removed 3 bases from V and 0 bases from J, with 14 bases in between. Here the CDR3 reads CASSYIASVSTDTQYF. The CDR3 DNA reads as TGTGCCAGCAGCTATATAGCGAGTGTGAGCACAGATACGCAGTATTTT.

The table lists this clonotype with a few counts. The chain uses TRBV4-1 and TRBJ2-1; no clear D gene. The germline CDR1 and CDR2 sequences are MGHRA and YSYEKL. Trimming pared 0 bases from V and 2 bases from J, leaving 11 bases between. This CDR3 has 16 amino acids. The CDR3 here is CASSQENTGPYNEQFF. The DNA for the CDR3 is TGCGCCAGCAGCCAAGAAAATACGGGCCCCTACAATGAGCAGTTCTTC.

This clonotype was observed a few times. The chain employs TRBV15 and TRBJ2-2, with 11 bases matching TRBD2. The V and J ends lost 5 bases and 5 bases, in that order; junction bases with no gene match: 10. This CDR3 comprises 17 residues. Germline-derived CDR1 and CDR2 are LNHNV and YYDKDF (reference sequence). This CDR3 is CATSSLLTSGVTGELFF. The DNA for the CDR3 is TGTGCCACCAGCTCTCTCCTGACTAGCGGGGTTACCGGGGAGCTGTTTTTT.

This sequence joins TRBV20-1 and TRBJ1-4; D is undetermined. The CDR3 consists of 13 residues. Trimming cost V 6 bases and J 10 bases, with 18 bases left between them. Germline V CDR1 and CDR2: DFQATT, SNEGSKA (reference sequence). CDR3 region: CSARKAIEGKLFF. The CDR3 DNA sequence: TGCAGTGCCCGAAAGGCCATCGAAGGAAAACTGTTTTTT.

There are a few counts of this clonotype. This sequence joins TRBV4-1 and TRBJ1-5, with a tentative D call TRBD1 (5 bases). The CDR3 is made up of 17 amino acids. The V end was cut by 1 base, the J end by 1 base, with 14 bases between. Per germline, CDR1 MGHRA and CDR2 YSYEKL. CDR3: CASSQVVWGMSNQPQHF. Here the CDR3 DNA reads TGCGCCAGCAGCCAAGTCGTTTGGGGGATGAGCAATCAGCCCCAGCATTTT.

Ten or more counts support this clonotype. This chain links TRBV11-2 with TRBJ2-2; TRBD2 matches 13 bases. This CDR3 contains 19 residues. Germline values: CDR1 SGHAT, CDR2 FQNNGV. V shed 2 bases, J shed 6 bases, and the junction held 12 bases outside the gene matches. This CDR3 is CASSLLPLLAGGPSGELFF. The CDR3 DNA reads TGTGCCAGCAGCTTACTCCCCCTACTAGCGGGAGGGCCCTCCGGGGAGCTGTTTTTT.

This clonotype was observed many times. The chain couples TRBV3-1 to TRBJ2-2, with D possibly being TRBD1 or TRBD2 (5 bases each). Germline V gives CDR1 LGHDT, CDR2 YNNKEL (reference sequence). This CDR3 spans 17 amino acids. V was pared by 1 base and J by 0 bases, with 12 bases between. Here the CDR3 reads CASSQASGTANTGELFF. The CDR3 DNA reads TGTGCCAGCAGCCAAGCTTCCGGGACCGCGAACACCGGGGAGCTGTTTTTT. Full variable domain (remainder filled in from reference TRBV3-1 and TRBJ2-2): DTAVSQTPKYLVTQMGNDKSIKCEQNLGHDTMYWYKQDSKKFLKIMFSYNNKELIINETVPNRFSPKSPDKAHLNLHINSLELGDSAVYFCASSQASGTANTGELFFGEGSRLTVL.

This clonotype has at least ten counts. This chain connects TRBV12-3 or TRBV12-4 to TRBJ1-5; 9 positions agree with TRBD1. After removal of 6 bases from V and 6 bases from J, the junction contained 3 bases not matched to a gene. CDR3 size: 13 residues. As DNA, the CDR3 is TGTGCCAGCAGCCGGGACAGGGTTCAGCCCCAGCATTTT. This sequence encodes CASSRDRVQPQHF.

This clonotype has more than one count but fewer than ten. This chain joins TRBV5-1 and TRBJ2-3; TRBD2 matches 10 bases. CDR1 and CDR2 (germline): SGHRS, YFSETQ. V was pared by 5 bases and J by 3 bases, with 6 bases of the junction left unmatched. The CDR3 consists of 15 residues. The CDR3 nucleotides read TGCGCCAGCAGGGGCGTTAGCGGGAGGACAGATACGCAGTATTTT. Translating gives CASRGVSGRTDTQYF.

This clonotype was counted many times. One end of the junction does not line up with germline, which may come from a read error. The chain has TRBV12-3 or TRBV12-4 and TRBJ2-6; weak D call: TRBD1 (5 bases). This CDR3 has 15 amino acids. CDR3 bases: TGCGCCAGCAGCTCCACAGGTTCTGGGGCCAACGTCCTGACTTTC. Residues: CASSSTGSGANVLTF.

This clonotype was picked up many times. The chain recombines TRBV28 with TRBJ2-1; the D gene is possibly TRBD1 (6 bases). Germline CDR1 reads MDHEN; CDR2 reads SYDVKM. The CDR3 is 15 residues long. V dropped 3 bases and J dropped 6 bases, with 15 bases sitting between them. Here the CDR3 reads CASSLGQGNVNEQFF. CDR3 nucleotides: TGTGCCAGCAGTTTGGGGCAGGGGAATGTCAATGAGCAGTTCTTC.

This clonotype was detected many times. The CDR3 nucleotides read TGCAGTGTACTCTCACGTCGGGGGAATGAGCAGTTCTTC. Its translation: CSVLSRRGNEQFF. This chain joins TRBV20-1 and TRBJ2-1; tentatively, D is TRBD2 (6 bases). Per the germline V gene, CDR1 is DFQATT and CDR2 is SNEGSKA (reference sequence). The CDR3 spans 13 residues. The V and J ends lost 7 bases and 7 bases respectively, with 17 bases between them.

The genes are TRBV29-1 and TRBJ2-2; D is perhaps TRBD1 (5 bases). CDR3 length: 11 amino acids. CDR1 SQVTM and CDR2 ANQGSEA come from the germline V gene. V was shortened by 6 bases and J by 3 bases, with 5 bases between the two germline ends. The CDR3 coding sequence is TGCAGCGTAGGGGACACCGGGGAGCTGTTTTTT. This sequence encodes CSVGDTGELFF.

This clonotype was detected many times. CDR3 in amino acids: CASTSPGGGYTF. DNA of the CDR3: TGTGCCAGCACGAGTCCAGGGGGTGGCTACACCTTC. This sequence joins TRBV7-9 and TRBJ1-2; 7 bases are shared with TRBD1. Germline assignment: CDR1 SEHNR and CDR2 FQNEAQ (reference sequence). The CDR3 has 12 residues. J was trimmed by 7 bases and V by 7 bases; bases with no gene match: 6.

Here the CDR3 reads CASSPGGGRTDTQYF. The CDR3 nucleotides read TGTGCCAGCAGCCCCGGGGGCGGGCGCACAGATACGCAGTATTTT. The J gene is TRBJ2-3, the V gene TRBV7-9, with D tentatively TRBD1 or TRBD2 (6 bases each). Germline CDR1 and CDR2: SEHNR and FQNEAQ (reference sequence). This CDR3 comprises 15 residues. V was clipped by 5 bases and J by 1 base, with 13 bases between them.

The chain has TRBV21-1 and TRBJ1-2; the table gives TRBD1 as D, unverified against the DNA. TRBV21-1 is marked as a pseudogene. The CDR3 runs to 15 residues. The CDR3 bases are TGTGCCAGCATCGAACCGGGACAGGCTAACTATGGCTACACCTTC. Translated, it gives CASIEPGQANYGYTF.

The chain joins TRBV6-1 to TRBJ1-6; 7 bases map to TRBD1. The CDR3 contains 14 residues. The V gene end was trimmed by 7 bases and the J gene end by 7 bases; junction bases not matched to a gene: 7. In germline, CDR1 is MNHNS, CDR2 SASEGT. CDR3: CASTDRAENSPLHF. CDR3 bases: TGTGCCAGCACTGACAGGGCTGAGAATTCACCCCTCCACTTT.

This clonotype was picked up a small number of times. V gene TRBV12-3 or TRBV12-4 combines with J gene TRBJ2-1; no clear D gene. The V end lost 5 bases, the J end lost 5 bases, and 7 bases lay between the germline ends. The CDR3 consists of 12 residues. The chain's CDR3 is CASSPNNNEQFF. Here the CDR3 DNA reads TGTGCCAGCAGTCCCAATAACAATGAGCAGTTCTTC.

This clonotype was picked up many times. The rearrangement links TRBV6-5 to TRBJ2-3; D might be TRBD1 or TRBD2, each matching 5 bases. V lost 1 base and J lost 0, with 11 bases in between. This CDR3 is built from 16 residues. Looked up from germline, CDR1 is MNHEY and CDR2 is SVGAGI. CDR3 DNA: TGTGCCAGCAGTTACTACGGGACGGCTAGCACAGATACGCAGTATTTT. Protein: CASSYYGTASTDTQYF.

This clonotype was seen a few times. The chain employs TRBV7-9 and TRBJ2-5; no clear D. With 1 base removed from V and 2 bases from J, the gap between germline ends came to 5 bases. The CDR3 runs 13 residues. The germline CDR1 and CDR2 sequences are SEHNR and FQNEAQ (reference sequence). The CDR3 spells CASSLEIQETQYF. The CDR3, as DNA: TGTGCCAGCAGCTTAGAGATACAAGAGACCCAGTACTTC.

CDR3 sequence: CAISEGDQLLSNQPQHF. CDR3 sequence (DNA): TGTGCCATCAGTGAAGGGGACCAACTTTTGAGCAATCAGCCCCAGCATTTT. V usage is TRBV10-3 and J usage is TRBJ1-5; D might be TRBD1 (5 bases). Germline V CDR1 and CDR2: ENHRY, SYGVKD. The CDR3 length is 17 residues. Deletions cut 3 bases from V and 1 base from J, with 16 bases between.

This clonotype has a count of ten or more. The V call is TRBV10-3, the J call TRBJ2-2; 12 bases align to TRBD2. V lost 6 bases to trimming and J lost 4 bases; unmatched junction nucleotides: 6. Germline-derived CDR1 and CDR2 are ENHRY and SYGVKD. The CDR3 sequence is 16 residues long. The CDR3 coding sequence is TGTGCCATCAGACCGACTAGCGGGAGTGTCACCGGGGAGCTGTTTTTT. This translates into CAIRPTSGSVTGELFF.

The table lists this clonotype with a few counts. The rearrangement joins TRBV28 to TRBJ2-5; D gene ambiguous. The germline V and J ends were trimmed by 5 bases and 8 bases, with 12 bases remaining between them. CDR3 size: 12 residues. Looked up from germline, CDR1 is MDHEN and CDR2 is SYDVKM. CDR3 in amino acids: CASSPPIQTQYF. CDR3 DNA: TGTGCCAGCAGTCCCCCTATTCAAACCCAGTACTTC.

This clonotype was recorded at least ten times. The chain recombines TRBV12-3 or TRBV12-4 with TRBJ1-5, with D perhaps TRBD1 (5 bases). Trimming left V 1 base short and J 1 base short, with 8 bases between. This CDR3 spans 15 amino acids. DNA for the CDR3: TGTGCCAGCAGTTTAGAGGGGATGAGCAATCAGCCCCAGCATTTT. Translated: CASSLEGMSNQPQHF.

The chain employs TRBV18 and TRBJ1-5; D perhaps matches TRBD1 (5 bases). CDR3 length: 15 residues. The germline V gene encodes CDR1 KGHSH and CDR2 LQKENI. The V gene lost 3 bases and the J gene lost 2 bases, with 11 bases spanning the gap. The CDR3 DNA follows: TGTGCCAGCTCACCGTGGGGACCTGGCAATCAGCCCCAGCATTTT. It translates to CASSPWGPGNQPQHF.

At least ten counts were recorded for this clonotype. The chain is built from TRBV28 and TRBJ2-2, with 11 bases fitting TRBD2. This CDR3 is 15 amino acids long. Germline loops: CDR1 MDHEN, CDR2 SYDVKM. V lost 6 bases, J lost 3 bases, and 3 bases stayed unmatched. DNA of the CDR3: TGTGCCAGCAGGCTAGCGGGAGGTTACACCGGGGAGCTGTTTTTT. The encoded protein is CASRLAGGYTGELFF.

V gene TRBV3-1 combines with J gene TRBJ1-6; 9 bases fit TRBD1. Germline loops: CDR1 LGHDT, CDR2 YNNKEL (reference sequence). The V and J ends lost 6 bases and 9 bases, in that order; junction bases with no gene match: 9. The CDR3 is 15 residues long. CDR3 bases: TGTGCCAGCAGTGAACAGGGGGCGGATATTTCACCCCTCCACTTT. It translates to CASSEQGADISPLHF. Filled out from reference TRBV3-1 and TRBJ1-6, the complete variable domain reads DTAVSQTPKYLVTQMGNDKSIKCEQNLGHDTMYWYKQDSKKFLKIMFSYNNKELIINETVPNRFSPKSPDKAHLNLHINSLELGDSAVYFCASSEQGADISPLHFGNGTRLTVT.

This chain connects TRBV12-3 or TRBV12-4 to TRBJ1-1; possible D gene TRBD1, 6 bases. Trimming left V 8 bases short and J 6 bases short, with 10 bases between. The CDR3 runs to 11 residues. The CDR3 protein is CASRTGPEAFF. The DNA for the CDR3 is TGTGCCAGCCGAACAGGGCCTGAAGCTTTCTTT.

The chain couples TRBV5-4 to TRBJ2-3; 9 nucleotides line up with TRBD2. Trimming removed 4 bases from V and 0 bases from J; junction bases left unmatched: 3. This CDR3 is 15 amino acids long. Germline assignment: CDR1 SGHNT and CDR2 YYREEE (reference sequence). The CDR3 bases are TGTGCCAGCAGCGGGACTAGCCTAAGCACAGATACGCAGTATTTT. Translated, it gives CASSGTSLSTDTQYF. Complete variable domain (other parts from reference TRBV5-4 and TRBJ2-3): ETGVTQSPTHLIKTRGQQVTLRCSSQSGHNTVSWYQQALGQGPQFIFQYYREEENGRGNFPPRFSGLQFPNYSSELNVNALELDDSALYLCASSGTSLSTDTQYFGPGTRLTVL.

This chain joins TRBV12-3 or TRBV12-4 and TRBJ1-3; maybe TRBD1 (5 bases). Between the trimmed V and J ends, which lost 3 bases and 4 bases, there was a span of 13 bases. The CDR3 runs to 15 residues. CDR3 sequence reads: CASSFILTDGNTIYF. The CDR3 DNA reads as TGTGCCAGCAGTTTCATCCTGACAGACGGAAACACCATATATTTT.

The chain recombines TRBV20-1 with TRBJ2-1; TRBD2 might be the D (7 bases). V lost 6 bases, J lost 0 bases, and 12 bases lay in between. The CDR3 length is 14 residues. The germline V gene has CDR1 DFQATT and CDR2 SNEGSKA (reference sequence). The CDR3 loop is CSARGGFSYNEQFF. The CDR3 DNA sequence: TGCAGTGCGCGCGGGGGCTTCTCCTACAATGAGCAGTTCTTC.

This clonotype turned up a few times. The chain uses TRBV6-1 and TRBJ1-5, with D unclear. The germline V gene has CDR1 MNHNS and CDR2 SASEGT. The CDR3 consists of 16 residues. Trimming removed 1 base at V and 3 bases at J, with 13 bases between. DNA of the CDR3: TGTGCCAGCAGTGAAGAGACGTTCGGGGACAATCAGCCCCAGCATTTT. Its translation: CASSEETFGDNQPQHF.